This T cell receptor (beta chain) was observed in a study of PD-1 blockade in mismatch repair-deficient tumors (dated by TCRdb to 2015 to 2018). General notes on the study: Between September 2013 and 2016, approximately 90 consecutive patients with 12 mismatch repair-deficient cancer types, all previously treated and progressing, were enrolled in the trial. Tumor-associated T cell clones in the peripheral blood of patients responding to PD-1 blockade were tracked using deep sequencing of TCR CDR3 regions.

This clone was detected a few times. Its binding antigen is unknown. Per-nucleotide qualities are absent, and no much larger clonotype sits a single base away. What the research found in general, with its limitations: Tumor-resident clones, often undetectable in blood before treatment, expanded rapidly after pembrolizumab and then contracted, generally before radiologic responses.

To prepare the library, the immunoSEQ multiplex PCR assay was applied. TCRdb mirrors the immuneACCESS table, restricted to in-frame sequences. Some clones are absent from its copies; in checked studies, under half trace to an unresolved V gene, and the reason for the others is unknown. The sample includes about 79,000 clones, with approximately 80% observed a single time. The ten largest clones capture 5% to 7% of the sample. For each enrolled patient, mismatch repair deficiency was established using either polymerase chain reaction or immunohistochemistry. TCR sequencing was performed for a few patients who responded to pembrolizumab therapy. Pembrolizumab PD-1 blockade was prospectively tested in advanced mismatch repair-deficient cancers, regardless of tissue of origin, in the phase II trial. Peripheral blood T cell samples were collected serially, before PD-1 blockade began and at several time points afterward. The timing of each blood sample was reported as weeks after the first dose of pembrolizumab.

The junction shows trimming of 0 bases on V and 8 bases on J, and the gene matches do not reach 9 bases of it. Measured from the cysteine to the phenylalanine, the CDR3 is 16 residues long. Only the CDR3 part of the read is kept: 48 bases, read in frame from the first base. Reading the germline V gene gives CDR1 MNHEY and CDR2 SVGAGI. Sequences were derived from peripheral blood, sampled 44 weeks after starting pembrolizumab. The clonotype was recovered from an adult with mismatch repair-deficient cancer. The V and J genes are TRBV6-5 and TRBJ1-2, with 10 junctional bases fitting TRBD1. The CDR3 corresponds to CASSYSTMGQGRGYTF. The bases are TGTGCCAGCAGTTACTCGACTATGGGACAGGGGAGAGGCTACACCTTC.